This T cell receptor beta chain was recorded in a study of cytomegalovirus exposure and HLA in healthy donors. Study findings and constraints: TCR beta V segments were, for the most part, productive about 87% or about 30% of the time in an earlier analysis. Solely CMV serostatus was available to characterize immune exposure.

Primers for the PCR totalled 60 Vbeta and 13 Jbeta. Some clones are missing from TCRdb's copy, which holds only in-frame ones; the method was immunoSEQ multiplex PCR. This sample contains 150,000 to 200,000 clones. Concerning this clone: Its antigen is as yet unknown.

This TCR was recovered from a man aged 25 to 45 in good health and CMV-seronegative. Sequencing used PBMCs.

Here the CDR3 reads CAWDKDSNEKLFF. CDR3 sequence (DNA): TGTGCCTGGGACAAGGACAGTAATGAAAAACTGTTTTTT. The chain is built from TRBV30 and TRBJ1-4, with D maybe TRBD1 (6 bases). The V gene's germline CDR1 is GTSNPN and CDR2 SVGIG (reference sequence). Trimming cost V 5 bases and J 4 bases, with 11 bases left between them. This CDR3 spans 13 amino acids.